This T cell receptor beta chain was recorded in a study of cytomegalovirus exposure and HLA in healthy donors. General study results and limits: As was reported, the classifier diagnosed cytomegalovirus status with high specificity and sensitivity. Follow-up analysis later connected one missense variant in DCLRE1C with trimming of TCR beta V- and J-genes.

The V and J ends lost 3 bases and 1 base, in that order; junction bases with no gene match: 2. This CDR3 spans 14 amino acids. Germline V gene sequence: CDR1 MGHDK, CDR2 SYGVNS. 13 Jbeta primers and 60 Vbeta primers were used for the PCR. The repertoire was sequenced with immunoSEQ multiplex PCR; TCRdb's copy has only in-frame clones and lacks some. The table includes approximately 180,000 clones, around 80% detected once. Details on this clone: What it recognizes is unknown.

Those who donated were healthy bone marrow donors. The sequence came from a woman aged 25 to 39 in good health and CMV-seropositive. The source material was PBMCs. The chain joins TRBV25-1 to TRBJ1-1, with 7 bases aligning to TRBD1. In nucleotides, the CDR3 is TGTGCCAGCAGTGATTGGACAGGGAACACTGAAGCTTTCTTT. Encoded protein: CASSDWTGNTEAFF.